This T cell receptor beta chain originates from a study of a mutant IDH1 vaccine in newly diagnosed glioma. At the level of the study: Of the patients given treatment, approximately 60% were male and 37.5% were female, and a mean age of around 38 years was recorded.

Time point reported: week 23, last vaccination. All doses held 300 ug of mutant IDH1 20-mer peptide, with topical imiquimod. On this clone itself: Antigen: not known.

TCRdb's copy holds only in-frame clones and misses some; the assay was immunoSEQ multiplex PCR. The sample contains approximately 37,000 clones, about 75% of which appear only once. Germline values: CDR1 LNHNV, CDR2 YYDKDF (reference sequence). The CDR3 is 16 amino acids. The V and J ends lost 3 bases and 6 bases, in that order; junction bases with no gene match: 13. Sequencing was performed on PBMCs, taken from a glioma patient whose treatment included an IDH1 peptide vaccine. This TCR derives from a man aged 50 or older with glioma. The chain links TRBV15 to TRBJ2-7; 8 bases are a match to TRBD2. CDR3 DNA sequence: TGTGCCACCAGCAGTTTGGGGGCAGCGGGGGAGGGCGAGCAGTACTTC. This sequence encodes CATSSLGAAGEGEQYF.